Sequencing of this T cell receptor beta chain was carried out in a study of cytomegalovirus exposure and HLA in healthy donors. In regard to this clone: No antigen is known for it.

Trimming pared 4 bases from V and 0 bases from J, leaving 9 bases between. The CDR3 covers 15 residues. CDR1 is SGHNT and CDR2 is YENEEA in the germline V gene. In the PCR, 60 Vbeta and 13 Jbeta primers were used. The data were produced by immunoSEQ multiplex PCR, yet TCRdb's version contains in-frame clones alone and is incomplete. The sample shows fewer than 350,000 clones, around nine tenths of them seen only once. Nominally healthy donors were sampled, though unrecorded immune exposures were likely. Study observations and caveats: Accurate prediction of most subjects' HLA-A and HLA-B alleles from TCR beta sequences was reported. Likely technical artifact: a cluster of highly shared sequence variants.

This chain links TRBV11-3 with TRBJ2-2, with D possibly matching TRBD2 (7 bases). This TCR was recovered from a woman aged 18-30 years in good health and CMV-seronegative. Sequences were obtained from PBMCs. This CDR3 is CASSWGGANTGELFF. In DNA form, the CDR3 reads TGTGCCAGCAGCTGGGGGGGCGCGAACACCGGGGAGCTGTTTTTT.